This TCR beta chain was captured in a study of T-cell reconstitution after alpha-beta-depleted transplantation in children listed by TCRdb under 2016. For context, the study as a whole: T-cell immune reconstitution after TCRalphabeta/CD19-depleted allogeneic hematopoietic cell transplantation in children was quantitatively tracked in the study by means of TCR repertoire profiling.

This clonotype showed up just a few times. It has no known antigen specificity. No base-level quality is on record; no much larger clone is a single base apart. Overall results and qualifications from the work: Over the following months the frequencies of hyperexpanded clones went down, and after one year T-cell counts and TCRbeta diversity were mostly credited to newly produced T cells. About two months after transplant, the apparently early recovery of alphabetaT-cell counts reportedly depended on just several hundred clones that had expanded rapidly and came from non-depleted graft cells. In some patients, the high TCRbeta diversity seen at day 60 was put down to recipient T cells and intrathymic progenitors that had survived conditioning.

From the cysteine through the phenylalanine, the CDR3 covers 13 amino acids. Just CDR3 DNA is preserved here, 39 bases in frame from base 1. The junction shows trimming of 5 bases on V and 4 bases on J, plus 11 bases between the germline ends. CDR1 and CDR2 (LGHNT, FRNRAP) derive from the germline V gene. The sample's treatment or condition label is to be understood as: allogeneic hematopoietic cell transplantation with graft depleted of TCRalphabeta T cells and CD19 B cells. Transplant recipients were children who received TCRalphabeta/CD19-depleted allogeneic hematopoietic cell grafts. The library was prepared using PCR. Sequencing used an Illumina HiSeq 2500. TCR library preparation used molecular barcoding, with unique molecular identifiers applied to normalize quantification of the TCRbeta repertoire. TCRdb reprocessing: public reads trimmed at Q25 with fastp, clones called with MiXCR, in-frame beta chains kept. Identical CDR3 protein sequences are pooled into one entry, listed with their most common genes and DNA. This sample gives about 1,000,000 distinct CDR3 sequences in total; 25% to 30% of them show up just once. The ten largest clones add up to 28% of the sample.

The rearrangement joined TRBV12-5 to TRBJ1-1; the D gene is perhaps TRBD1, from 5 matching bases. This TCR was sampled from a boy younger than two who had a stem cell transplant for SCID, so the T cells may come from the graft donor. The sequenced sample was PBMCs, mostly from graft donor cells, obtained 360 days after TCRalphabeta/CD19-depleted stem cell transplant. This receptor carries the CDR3 CASGASGGTEAFF. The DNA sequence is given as TGTGCTAGTGGTGCCTCCGGGGGCACTGAAGCTTTCTTT. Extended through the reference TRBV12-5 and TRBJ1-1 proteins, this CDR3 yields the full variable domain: DARVTQTPRHKVTEMGQEVTMRCQPILGHNTVFWYRQTMMQGLELLAYFRNRAPLDDSGMPKDRFSAEMPDATLATLKIQPSEPRDSAVYFCASGASGGTEAFFGQGTRLTVV.